These T cell receptor beta chains were read from a single sample in a study of cytomegalovirus exposure and HLA in healthy donors. Some clones are missing from TCRdb's copy, which holds only in-frame ones; the method was immunoSEQ multiplex PCR. The repertoire holds 270,000 or so clones, around 90% seen once, with about 1.7% in the top ten. Sequencing input: PBMCs. These receptors originate from a girl aged 2-9 years in good health and CMV-seronegative. CDR3s include the opening cysteine and the closing phenylalanine or tryptophan. Fields, in order: D gene, clone size, V gene, J gene, CDR3 DNA, CDR3 protein. A D gene is named only where the DNA matches it firmly. Where a row states a size, it is once, few, many or the class of an expanded clone; other rows omit it.

>TRBD1|.|TRBV4-1|TRBJ2-7
TGCGCCAGCAGCCAACGTGACAGGGGGGACTACGAGCAGTACTTC
CASSQRDRGDYEQYF
>.|.|TRBV29-1|TRBJ1-1
TGCAGCGTTGAAGAGTTCTGGAACACTGAAGCTTTCTTT
CSVEEFWNTEAFF
>TRBD2|.|TRBV7-9|TRBJ2-2
TGTGCCAGCAGCTCAAGCGGCGGGAGGGCCCAAGTGAACACCGGGGAGCTGTTTTTT
CASSSSGGRAQVNTGELFF
>TRBD1|.|TRBV6-5|TRBJ1-1
TGTGCCAGCAGGCGTCCACAGGGGGACACTGAAGCTTTCTTT
CASRRPQGDTEAFF
>TRBD2|.|TRBV6-1|TRBJ2-7
TGTGCCAGCAGTAACGGGGGACTACGTTACGAGCAGTACTTC
CASSNGGLRYEQYF
>TRBD1|few|TRBV10-1|TRBJ2-1
TGCGCCAGCAGTGAGGGACAGGAATACAATGAGCAGTTCTTC
CASSEGQEYNEQFF
>TRBD1|.|TRBV5-1|TRBJ2-3
TGCGCCAGCAGCCCCCGGACAGGGCACACAGATACGCAGTATTTT
CASSPRTGHTDTQYF
>TRBD1|.|TRBV2|TRBJ1-5
TGTGCCAGCAGGACCGGGACAGGGCTCAATCAGCCCCAGCATTTT
CASRTGTGLNQPQHF
>.|.|TRBV7-9|TRBJ2-7
TGTTCCAGCAGTTCTCAAGACAGGACCAGAGGGTACGAGCAGTACTTC
CSSSSQDRTRGYEQYF
>TRBD1|once|TRBV2|TRBJ2-5
TGTGCCAGCATAAGATTGGACAGGGCAGAGACCCAGTACTTC
CASIRLDRAETQYF
>.|.|TRBV6-1|TRBJ1-4
TGTGCCAGCAGGGAGTATCAGGGAACTAATGAAAAACTGTTTTTT
CASREYQGTNEKLFF
>TRBD2|.|TRBV6-5|TRBJ2-7
TGTGCCAGCAGTTACTCCCTAGCGGCATACGAGCAGTACTTC
CASSYSLAAYEQYF
>TRBD2|few|TRBV27|TRBJ2-7
TGTGCCAGCAGGGAAACTAGCGGGAGACACTACGAGCAGTACTTC
CASRETSGRHYEQYF
>.|.|TRBV6-1|TRBJ1-1
TGTGCCAGCAGTTTGGACAGAAAGAACACTGAAGCTTTCTTT
CASSLDRKNTEAFF
>.|once|TRBV6-1|TRBJ2-7
TGTGCCACCAGGACTGTGAGCTCCTACGAGCAGTACTTC
CATRTVSSYEQYF
>.|.|TRBV7-8|TRBJ2-3
TGTGCCAGCAGCGACAGGGATACGCAGTATTTT
CASSDRDTQYF
>.|.|TRBV11-2|TRBJ2-5
TGTGCCAGCAGATTCAGGTCGTACCAAGAGACCCAGTACTTC
CASRFRSYQETQYF
>TRBD1|.|TRBV19|TRBJ1-2
TGTGCCAGTCGCCCGACAGGGGAAGGCGGCTACACCTTC
CASRPTGEGGYTF
>.|.|TRBV2|TRBJ1-1
TGTGCCAGCAGTGACGAGGGGGGGACTGAAGCTTTCTTT
CASSDEGGTEAFF
>.|.|TRBV30|TRBJ2-2
TGTGCCTGGAGTTGGGGGGTCATGGACGGGGAGCTGTTTTTT
CAWSWGVMDGELFF
>TRBD2|once|TRBV30|TRBJ2-5
TGTGCCTGGAGTGACGGACTAGCGGGAGTTCAAGAGACCCAGTACTTC
CAWSDGLAGVQETQYF
>.|.|TRBV30|TRBJ2-1
TGTGCCTGGAGTATCGGGAGCGTATACAATGAGCAGTTCTTC
CAWSIGSVYNEQFF
>TRBD2|.|TRBV10-3|TRBJ2-5
TGTGCCATCAGTGAGATAAGCGGGGGGGCCGGGAAGACCCAGTACTTC
CAISEISGGAGKTQYF
>.|.|TRBV11-2|TRBJ1-5
TGTGCCAGCAGCTTAGAAGGGGGTCAGCCCCAGCATTTT
CASSLEGGQPQHF
>.|.|TRBV6-5|TRBJ1-5
TGTGCCAGCAGTTACTCACCAGGTCAGCCCCAGCATTTT
CASSYSPGQPQHF
>TRBD1|.|TRBV5-1|TRBJ2-1
TGCGCCAGCAGCTTGGTTCGGACAGGGGTCAATGAGCAGTTCTTC
CASSLVRTGVNEQFF
>.|.|TRBV2|TRBJ2-5
TGTGCCAGCAGTGAAGTAGGGGTTCTGCAAGAGACCCAGTACTTC
CASSEVGVLQETQYF
>TRBD1|.|TRBV6-1|TRBJ2-7
TGTGCCAGCAGTGAAGCCGGGACAGCCTTTTTTTTCTACGAGCAGTACTTC
CASSEAGTAFFFYEQYF
>.|.|TRBV28|TRBJ2-3
TGTGCCAGCAGCCCGAGGGGGGGTACAGATACGCAGTATTTT
CASSPRGGTDTQYF
>.|once|TRBV7-2|TRBJ2-5
TGTGCCAGCAGCCCAGTAGTCGGGAAAGAGACCCAGTACTTC
CASSPVVGKETQYF
>.|.|TRBV6-6|TRBJ2-5
TGTGCCATCCTAGGGACACCGAAACAGCAAGAGACCCAGTACTTC
CAILGTPKQQETQYF
>TRBD1|.|TRBV5-6|TRBJ2-7
TGTGCCAGCAGCTCGCCCCTCGCGGACAGGGCCAACTACGAGCAGTACTTC
CASSSPLADRANYEQYF
>.|once|TRBV5-6|TRBJ2-3
TGTGCCAGCAGCTTCAGGGGAGGCACAGATACGCAGTATTTT
CASSFRGGTDTQYF
>TRBD1|.|TRBV4-2|TRBJ1-2
TGTGCCAGCAGCCGCGGGACAGGGGATGGCTACACCTTC
CASSRGTGDGYTF
>.|.|TRBV9|TRBJ1-3
TGTGCCAGCAGCGTACTAGCGGACTCTGGAAACACCATATATTTT
CASSVLADSGNTIYF
>TRBD2|.|TRBV2|TRBJ2-7
TGTGCCAGCAGGCCAAGGGGGCTAGCGGGAGGGCAAAGCTCCTACGAGCAGTACTTC
CASRPRGLAGGQSSYEQYF
>.|.|TRBV30|TRBJ1-3
TGTGCCTGGAGCGTGTTGGCGGGGGCAAACACCATATATTTT
CAWSVLAGANTIYF
>.|.|TRBV5-6|TRBJ1-2
TGTGCCAGCAGCTTGGCCGGTCCTTCGGGCTACACCTTC
CASSLAGPSGYTF
>TRBD2|.|TRBV4-1|TRBJ2-7
TGCGCCAGCAGCCAAACCCGGGGGGAGACCTACGAGCAGTACTTC
CASSQTRGETYEQYF
>.|.|TRBV28|TRBJ2-5
TGTGCCAGCAGTCCTCGACTCAACCGCCAAGAGACCCAGTACTTC
CASSPRLNRQETQYF
>TRBD2|.|TRBV4-1|TRBJ2-7
TGCGCCAGCAGCCAAGTCAGCGGGGACGAGCAGTACTTC
CASSQVSGDEQYF
>TRBD1|few|TRBV25-1|TRBJ2-1
TGTGCCAGCAGTACCTATACAGGGGCCAATGAGCAGTTCTTC
CASSTYTGANEQFF
>.|.|TRBV5-6|TRBJ2-1
TGTGCCAGCAGCTTGGGAGTAGGAGACAATGAGCAGTTCTTC
CASSLGVGDNEQFF
>TRBD1|few|TRBV4-1|TRBJ1-1
TGCGCCAGCAGCCAAGTAGACAGGGGGTACACTGAAGCTTTCTTT
CASSQVDRGYTEAFF
>TRBD2|.|TRBV6-5|TRBJ2-5
TGTGCCAGCAGTTACTCTAGCGGGGGGAGGGAGACCCAGTACTTC
CASSYSSGGRETQYF
>.|.|TRBV6-5|TRBJ2-2
TGTGCCAGCAGTTACTTACAACACACCGGGGAGCTGTTTTTT
CASSYLQHTGELFF
>TRBD2|once|TRBV29-1|TRBJ2-1
TGCAGCGTTGAGGCGGGAGGGCTCAATGAGCAGTTCTTC
CSVEAGGLNEQFF
>.|.|TRBV14|TRBJ2-5
TGTGCCAGCAGCCAACCGGGACTCCCAGTCCCAGAGACCCAGTACTTC
CASSQPGLPVPETQYF
>TRBD1|.|TRBV29-1|TRBJ2-7
TGCAGCGTTGAAGTCCAGGGGGCGCTTCCCGAGCAGTACTTC
CSVEVQGALPEQYF
>.|.|TRBV11-2|TRBJ1-1
TGTGCCAGCAGTCGGGACACTGAAGCTTTCTTT
CASSRDTEAFF
>TRBD1|.|TRBV11-2|TRBJ1-1
TGTGCCAGCAGAAAGAGAGACTGGGGCCGACAGGGGGACACTGAAGCTTTCTTT
CASRKRDWGRQGDTEAFF
>TRBD2|.|TRBV6-5|TRBJ2-7
TGTGCCAGCAGTTACTCGGGCGGGGGGAGCTCCTACGAGCAGTACTTC
CASSYSGGGSSYEQYF